The clone carrying this T cell receptor (beta chain) came up once. Its target is unknown. The entry originates in a study of CD4 T cells in relation to SARS-CoV-2 and coronaviruses. Broader study findings: In around 60% of donors, memory CD4+ clonotypes crossrecognized SARS-CoV-2 and at least one common cold coronavirus spike. Culture-expanded clones reflect memory recall rather than primary priming during culture.

This CDR3 region has 15 residues. V dropped 5 bases and J dropped 2 bases, with 16 bases sitting between them. CDR1 and CDR2 from the germline V gene are SEHNR and FQNEAQ (reference sequence). Assay: immunoSEQ multiplex PCR; the TCRdb copy retains only in-frame clones and omits some. Here the sample spans about 34,000 clones, about three quarters being singletons. Naive or memory CD4+ cells were cultured 1:1 with T cell-depleted PBMCs plus CEF. The receptor comes from an adult with COVID-19. The chain uses TRBV7-9 and TRBJ2-7; possible D gene TRBD1, 6 bases. The sequencing sample was made of memory CD4+ T cells from PBMCs, cultured in vitro. The CDR3 coding sequence is TGTGCCAGCAGCCCACGGACAGACCCAACCTACGAGCAGTACTTC. Amino acids: CASSPRTDPTYEQYF.